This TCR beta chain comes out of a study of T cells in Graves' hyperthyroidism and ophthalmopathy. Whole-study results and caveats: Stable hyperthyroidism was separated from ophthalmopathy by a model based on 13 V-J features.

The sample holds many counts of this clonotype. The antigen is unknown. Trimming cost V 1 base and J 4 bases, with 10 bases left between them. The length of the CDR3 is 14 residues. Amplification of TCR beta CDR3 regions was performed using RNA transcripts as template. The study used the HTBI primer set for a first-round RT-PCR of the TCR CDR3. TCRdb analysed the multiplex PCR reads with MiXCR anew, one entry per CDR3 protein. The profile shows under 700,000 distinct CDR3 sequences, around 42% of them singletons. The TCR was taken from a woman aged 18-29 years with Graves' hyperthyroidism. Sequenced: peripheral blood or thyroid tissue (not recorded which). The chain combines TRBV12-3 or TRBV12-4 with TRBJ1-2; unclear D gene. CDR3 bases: TGTGCCAGCAGTTTAGGGTCGTTACCCTATGGCTACACCTTC. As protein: CASSLGSLPYGYTF.